The following is a TCR beta chain sequence with its context. Its antigen has not been determined. Base qualities are not at hand, and no much larger clone is one base apart. The data originate from a study of vaccination and CD4 T cells after COVID-19 (dated by TCRdb to 2022 to 2024). For the wider study: Convalescent patients had a positive SARS-CoV-2 result on nasal swab PCR, and of these patients, fewer than ten had mild disease and one had severe disease. The convalescent cohort comprised six males and four females, including two Hispanic individuals, seven Caucasians, two Asians and one multiracial person. Post-COVID blood samples from convalescent patients were collected a median of around 110 days after diagnosis, with a range of about 35 to 161 days. The spike-specific CD4+ TCR repertoire was compared before and after mRNA vaccination in over nine COVID-19 convalescent patients and a handful of infection-naive healthy vaccine recipients. Participants got two doses of the Pfizer-BioNTech BNT162b2 vaccine (n=8) or two doses of the Moderna mRNA-1273 vaccine (n=2). Control cultures received a CEFX viral epitope pool as the positive control, an HIV-1 Nef peptide pool as the negative control, or no peptide. Post-vaccine blood samples were obtained a median of about 72 days after the second vaccine dose, with a range of about 12 to 241 days. The cultures were stimulated with overlapping spike peptide pools from SARS-CoV-2 and from the common cold coronaviruses HCoV-NL63, HCoV-OC43 and HCoV-229E. Overall results and qualifications from the work: Among convalescent patients, a median around 89% of the SARS-CoV-2-reactive clones seen after vaccination appeared only after vaccination, which suggests priming specific to the vaccine. The study included relatively few convalescent patients and did not analyze early timepoints after natural infection. In convalescent patients, nearly all vaccine-specific clones (304 of 307) were found to be mono-reactive for SARS-CoV-2 spike rather than cross-reactive with common cold coronaviruses. The median number of SARS-CoV-2-reactive clonotypes rose from 21 after infection to approximately 41 after vaccination, but the change was not significant.

Receptors were amplified or captured by PCR. DNA from cultured CD4+ T cells underwent TCR sequencing with the Oncomine TCR Beta short-read assay at the Johns Hopkins FTIC core. The QIAamp micro DNA kit was used to extract genomic DNA from the cultured CD4+ T cells. Oncomine TCR Beta libraries made from cultured CD4+ T cells were pooled using unique dual indexes and sequenced on an Illumina iSeq 100. Under the source paper's analysis protocol: Non-productive sequences were filtered out, and CDR3s that did not start with C, did not end with F or W, or were shorter than 7 amino acids were discarded. Antigen-specific clonotypes were identified with the MANAFEST web application by comparing peptide-stimulated wells with reference and other culture wells. To be called positive, a clone needed an FDR below 0.05, an odds ratio above 5, and a productive frequency above 0.1% in at least two of three replicate wells. Cross-reactive clonotypes were defined as significantly expanded in both SARS-CoV-2 spike wells and at least one common cold coronavirus spike condition. Similarity between CDR3 sequences was evaluated in R version 3.6.1 using Levenshtein distances (stringdist) and unrooted phylogenetic trees (ape). TCRdb applied fastp at Q25 and MiXCR to the public reads, then kept only in-frame beta chains. CDR3 protein sequences are deduplicated, and each keeps its most common genes and DNA. V and J calls and clone size were set by TCRdb, not the authors. In all, the sample holds about 7,600 distinct CDR3 sequences, and around 62% of those were seen once. The ten largest clones add up to around 19% of the sample.

This specimen's treatment or condition label, interpreted: approximately nine-day PBMC culture with coronavirus spike peptide pools or control peptides (ViraFEST assay). To expand antigen-specific T cells with peptide pools and then pick out the expanded clonotypes through TCR sequencing, the study relied on the ViraFEST assay. The positive SARS-CoV-2 PCR tests of the convalescent patients were dated from March to December 2020, before the Alpha, Beta and Delta variants emerged in the United States. PBMCs were cultured at approximately 2 million per well in IMDM supplemented with approximately 4.7% human AB serum and 9 to 10 IU/ml IL-2, with approximately 9.5 ug/ml peptide pools added. Half of the culture medium was replaced with fresh IL-2-containing medium on days 3 and 7. After approximately 11 days of culture, CD4+ T cells were isolated by negative selection with the EasySep CD4+ T cell isolation kit. PBMCs were separated from whole blood using Ficoll-Paque Plus gradient centrifugation and then either used fresh or cryopreserved at -140C. Culture conditions were generally each tested in triplicate wells.

As encoded in the germline V gene (reference sequence), CDR1 is MNHEY while CDR2 is SMNVEV. The CDR3 holds 13 amino acids from the cysteine to the phenylalanine. This entry keeps only the CDR3 DNA: 39 bases, framed from base 1. From V the trimming removes 5 bases and from J it removes 8 bases, while the gene matches leave 8 bases of the junction unaccounted for. The sequences come from cultured CD4+ T cells from blood, collected after SARS-CoV-2 vaccination. The chain is encoded by TRBV27 joined to TRBJ1-2; TRBD1 matches 7 bases in the middle. The receptor was isolated from a human donor with COVID-19. This receptor has the CDR3 CASSRPTGLGYTF. The nucleotide sequence is given as TGTGCCAGCAGTCGACCGACAGGGCTAGGCTACACCTTC.